The clone carrying this T cell receptor beta chain was observed a handful of times. These data belong to a study of early T cells in non-severe SARS-CoV-2 infection. The wider study: The authors sequenced bulk RNA from unsorted whole blood, leaving chains unpaired.

Germline CDR1 reads MGHRA; CDR2 reads YSYEKL. V lost 4 bases and J 2 bases, leaving 9 bases between the germline ends. CDR3 length: 13 amino acids. The protocol attached unique molecular identifiers to individual cDNA molecules. TCRdb reprocessed the 5' RACE reads with MiXCR, giving one entry per CDR3 protein. The data contain around 66,000 distinct CDR3 sequences, roughly 13% of them singletons. The TCR originated in an adult who was a healthcare worker with PCR-confirmed SARS-CoV-2 infection or an uninfected control (not recorded which). Material: whole blood. The chain has TRBV4-1 and TRBJ2-7; D may be TRBD1 or TRBD2 (6 bases each). CDR3 nucleotides: TGCGCCAGCAGCCGCGGGGACACCTACGAGCAGTACTTC. Translation gives CASSRGDTYEQYF.